One sample yielded the 26 T cell receptor beta chains listed below, sequenced in a study of Graves' ophthalmopathy and Graves' hyperthyroidism. Using RNA transcripts, the TCR beta CDR3 regions were amplified. HTBI primers were used in a first-round RT-PCR, which preceded a second-round multiplex PCR. Via MiXCR, TCRdb re-called the multiplex PCR reads, giving one row per CDR3 protein. The top ten clones hold approximately 51% of a sample with some 240,000 distinct CDR3 sequences, about 47% of them seen once. Sequencing was carried out using peripheral blood. The receptors derive from an adult man with Graves' ophthalmopathy.

The chain uses TRBV4-3 and TRBJ2-7; 8 bases agree with TRBD1. V dropped 4 bases and J dropped 0; count of bases not matched to a gene: 11. This CDR3 is built from 17 residues. Germline loops: CDR1 LGHNA, CDR2 YSLEER. CDR3 in DNA: TGCGCCAGCAGCCCGGAAAGGGACAGGCGTAGCTCCTACGAGCAGTACTTC. Its protein product is CASSPERDRRSSYEQYF.

The CDR3: CASSFQVPYNEQFF. DNA for the CDR3: TGTGCCAGCAGCTTCCAGGTTCCCTACAATGAGCAGTTCTTC. This chain connects TRBV5-4 to TRBJ2-1, with no clear D. The germline V gene has CDR1 SGHNT and CDR2 YYREEE (reference sequence). The CDR3 has 14 residues. Trimming took 2 bases from V and 2 from J, leaving 8 bases between them.

On this clonotype itself: Since no conserved phenylalanine or tryptophan closes the CDR3, a read error is the likely cause. The J gene is TRBJ1-1, the V gene TRBV10-3, with D possibly matching TRBD1 (6 bases). The CDR3 spans 12 residues. Germline V gene lookup returns CDR1 ENHRY and CDR2 SYGVKD. The CDR3 loop is CASSFSRGGAFL. In DNA, the CDR3 is TGTGCCAGCAGTTTCTCGAGAGGGGGAGCTTTCCTT.

The chain combines TRBV5-1 with TRBJ1-4; no clear D gene. Deletions cut 0 bases from V and 7 bases from J, with 7 bases between. Germline V gene lookup returns CDR1 SGHRS and CDR2 YFSETQ. This CDR3 comprises 13 residues. The CDR3 DNA reads TGCGCCAGCAGCTTGGCCGGATTTGAAAAACTGTTTTTT. It is translated as CASSLAGFEKLFF.

The rearrangement uses TRBV15 and TRBJ1-5; no clear D. CDR3 length equals 15 residues. V was pared by 3 bases and J by 6 bases, with 15 bases between. The germline V gene has CDR1 LNHNV and CDR2 YYDKDF (reference sequence). CDR3 amino acids: CATSRAPGSGQPQHF. The CDR3 DNA sequence: TGTGCCACCAGCAGGGCACCGGGATCGGGTCAGCCCCAGCATTTT.

This clonotype was observed a few times. One end of the junction does not line up with germline, which may come from a read error. The chain links TRBV4-1 to TRBJ2-5; 14 bases agree with TRBD2. CDR1 is MGHRA and CDR2 is YSYEKL in the germline V gene. The CDR3 contains 16 residues. The CDR3 sequence is CASSAGTSGGRETQYF. The CDR3 bases are TGTGCCAGCAGCGCGGGGACTAGCGGGGGTAGAGAGACCCAGTACTTC.

This clonotype was recorded many times. The rearrangement uses TRBV29-1 and TRBJ1-1, with 10 positions matching TRBD1. Germline loops: CDR1 SQVTM, CDR2 ANQGSEA. The ends lost 7 bases at V and 10 bases at J; junction bases unmatched: 3. The CDR3 covers 10 residues. CDR3 nucleotide sequence: TGCAGCGCGCGGGACAGGGGAGCTTTCTTT. Amino acid sequence: CSARDRGAFF.

This clonotype was counted ten times or more. The rearrangement joins TRBV7-6 to TRBJ2-5, with 7 bases that match TRBD1. CDR3 length: 14 amino acids. Germline V CDR1 and CDR2: SGHVS, FNYEAQ. J lost 8 bases, V lost 1 base, and 7 bases had no gene match. The CDR3 DNA is TGTGCCAGCAGCTTAGAGGGACAGCTGGGAACCCAGTACTTC. It codes for CASSLEGQLGTQYF.

This clonotype has a handful of counts. The V call is TRBV7-2, the J call TRBJ1-2; no clear D. V gave up 5 bases and J gave up 8 bases, with 15 bases separating them. Germline lookup yields CDR1 SGHTA and CDR2 FQGNSA. The CDR3 extends over 13 amino acids. The CDR3 bases are TGTGCCAGCAGCAAAGGGAGCCACCGGGGCTACACCTTC. It codes for CASSKGSHRGYTF.

The V gene is TRBV4-1, the J gene TRBJ2-7; 14 bases align to TRBD2. The CDR3 sequence is 22 residues long. Trimming removed 4 bases from V and 3 bases from J; junction bases left unmatched: 23. The V gene's germline CDR1 is MGHRA and CDR2 YSYEKL. CDR3 protein: CASSLRAGRPGLAGADHYEQYF. The CDR3 nucleotides read TGCGCCAGCAGCCTGAGGGCGGGACGGCCGGGACTAGCGGGGGCTGACCACTACGAGCAGTACTTC.

The table lists this clonotype with a few counts. The genes are TRBV12-3 or TRBV12-4 and TRBJ1-2; D may be TRBD1 (6 bases). V lost 5 bases and J 1 base, leaving 8 bases between the germline ends. The CDR3 sequence is 13 residues long. The DNA for the CDR3 is TGTGCCAGCAGTCCGGGACATAACTATGGCTACACCTTC. This translates into CASSPGHNYGYTF.

The chain recombines TRBV20-1 with TRBJ2-2, with 10 bases aligning to TRBD2. CDR3 size: 15 residues. Germline V gives CDR1 DFQATT, CDR2 SNEGSKA (reference sequence). Germline trimming cut 4 bases from V and 3 bases from J; bases unmatched to any gene: 5. CDR3 loop: CSANSGRADTGELFF. CDR3 in DNA: TGCAGTGCTAACAGCGGGAGGGCTGACACCGGGGAGCTGTTTTTT.

In this sample, this clonotype turned up a few times. This chain connects TRBV29-1 to TRBJ1-2; tentatively, D is TRBD1 (6 bases). The CDR3 has 13 amino acids. Germline loops: CDR1 SQVTM, CDR2 ANQGSEA. Trimming removed 4 bases from V and 6 bases from J, with 15 bases in between. CDR3 nucleotides: TGCAGCGTTGCTGGACAGTTTAGTAATGGCTACACCTTC. Protein sequence: CSVAGQFSNGYTF.

The table lists this clonotype with a few counts. The J gene is TRBJ2-2, the V gene TRBV2; 9 bases are shared with TRBD1. The CDR3 is made up of 15 amino acids. CDR1 and CDR2 (germline): SNHLY, FYNNEI. V was pared by 6 bases and J by 5 bases, with 7 bases of the junction left unmatched. The CDR3 coding sequence is TGTGCCAGCAGCCGGGACAGGGTCCCTACCGGGGAGCTGTTTTTT. Protein: CASSRDRVPTGELFF.

This chain connects TRBV10-2 to TRBJ1-6; D gene ambiguous. Germline V lookup: CDR1 WSHSY, CDR2 SAAADI. V lost 5 bases to trimming and J lost 0 bases, with 14 bases between them. The CDR3 extends over 17 amino acids. This CDR3 is CASSTGSMGSYNSPLHF. The CDR3 DNA follows: TGCGCCAGCAGTACCGGGTCCATGGGCTCCTATAATTCACCCCTCCACTTT.

The chain is built from TRBV10-1 and TRBJ2-5, with D possibly being TRBD1 (5 bases). V gave up 2 bases and J gave up 2 bases, with 6 bases separating them. CDR1 is WNHNN, CDR2 SYGVQD, per germline (reference sequence). The CDR3 is 13 residues long. The CDR3 is CASSEAGQETQYF. In nucleotides, the CDR3 is TGCGCCAGCAGTGAGGCAGGGCAAGAGACCCAGTACTTC.

V usage is TRBV9 and J usage is TRBJ1-1; D is unresolved. This CDR3 has 16 residues. Trimming left V 0 bases short and J 0 bases short, with 12 bases between. Germline CDR1 is SGDLS and CDR2 is YYNGEE. The CDR3 is CASSVGGLGMNTEAFF. Here the CDR3 DNA reads TGTGCCAGCAGCGTAGGTGGCTTGGGTATGAACACTGAAGCTTTCTTT.

This rearrangement joins TRBV7-2 to TRBJ1-1; no definite D call. Trimming removed 3 bases at V and 1 base at J, with 9 bases between. CDR1 is SGHTA, CDR2 FQGNSA, per germline. The CDR3 loop spans 14 amino acids. The CDR3 DNA reads TGTGCCAGCAGCTTGGAGGATTGGAACACTGAAGCTTTCTTT. It translates to CASSLEDWNTEAFF.

Details on this clonotype: A much larger clone differs by one base, so this may be a read error. The missing conserved phenylalanine or tryptophan at the end of this CDR3 makes a read error likely. The genes are TRBV2 and TRBJ1-5; maybe TRBD1 (6 bases). Germline V gives CDR1 SNHLY, CDR2 FYNNEI. The CDR3 has 14 amino acids. V lost 7 bases and J 3 bases, leaving 13 bases between the germline ends. CDR3 in amino acids: CASNGRDTNQPQHL. CDR3 bases: TGTGCCAGCAATGGAAGGGACACCAATCAGCCCCAGCATCTT.

The chain couples TRBV19 to TRBJ2-7; D unclear. V lost 4 bases and J 3 bases, leaving 4 bases between the germline ends. There are 11 residues in the CDR3. Germline values: CDR1 LNHDA, CDR2 SQIVND (reference sequence). The CDR3 DNA follows: TGTGCCAGTAGTACATACTACGAGCAGTACTTC. Encoded protein: CASSTYYEQYF. Complete variable domain (other parts from reference TRBV19 and TRBJ2-7): DGGITQSPKYLFRKEGQNVTLSCEQNLNHDAMYWYRQDPGQGLRLIYYSQIVNDFQKGDIAEGYSVSREKKESFPLTVTSAQKNPTAFYLCASSTYYEQYFGPGTRLTVT.

The rearrangement uses TRBV2 and TRBJ2-2, with D hard to call. Germline V lookup: CDR1 SNHLY, CDR2 FYNNEI. The CDR3 runs to 12 residues. V was trimmed by 6 bases and J by 5 bases, leaving 7 bases between them. The CDR3 coding sequence is TGTGCCAGCAGCCCAAAGACCGGGGAGCTGTTTTTT. Translation: CASSPKTGELFF.

This clonotype was counted between two and nine times. The rearrangement links TRBV4-2 to TRBJ1-2, with TRBD1 matching over 7 bases. V lost 1 base to trimming and J lost 3 bases; unmatched junction nucleotides: 5. The V gene's germline CDR1 is LGHNA and CDR2 YNFKEQ. This CDR3 is 15 amino acids long. The CDR3 is CASSQVDREDYGYTF. The CDR3, as DNA: TGTGCCAGCAGCCAAGTCGACAGGGAGGACTATGGCTACACCTTC.

This clonotype has a handful of counts. The genes are TRBV7-9 and TRBJ2-2; D remains ambiguous. This CDR3 is built from 18 residues. Trimming removed 1 base at V and 2 bases at J, with 17 bases between. Germline loops: CDR1 SEHNR, CDR2 FQNEAQ (reference sequence). In DNA form, the CDR3 reads TGTGCCAGCAGCTTAGGCCGTAGGCCGGAAGGCAACACCGGGGAGCTGTTTTTT. Its protein product is CASSLGRRPEGNTGELFF. Full variable domain (rest looked up from reference TRBV7-9 and TRBJ2-2): DTGVSQNPRHKITKRGQNVTFRCDPISEHNRLYWYRQTLGQGPEFLTYFQNEAQLEKSRLLSDRFSAERPKGSFSTLEIQRTEQGDSAMYLCASSLGRRPEGNTGELFFGEGSRLTVL.

This clonotype was detected once. V and J are TRBV27 and TRBJ1-5, with TRBD1 matching 8 bases. Germline loops: CDR1 MNHEY, CDR2 SMNVEV (reference sequence). There are 14 residues in the CDR3. CDR3 in amino acids: CTGQPDRGNQPQHF. CDR3 in DNA: TGTACCGGCCAACCGGACAGGGGCAATCAGCCCCAGCATTTT.

This chain uses TRBV24-1 with TRBJ1-2; D is undetermined. This CDR3 spans 13 amino acids. The germline V and J ends were trimmed by 4 bases and 3 bases, with 8 bases remaining between them. Germline-derived CDR1 and CDR2 are KGHDR and SFDVKD. Written as DNA, the CDR3 is TGTGCCACCAGTGAGGACGGTGACTATGGCTACACCTTC. Translating gives CATSEDGDYGYTF.

The DNA of the CDR3 is TGTGCCACCGGGGGGGTTGGGAACACCGGGGAGCTGTTTTTT. This translates into CATGGVGNTGELFF. The chain carries TRBV24-1 and TRBJ2-2; 7 bases match TRBD2. Trimming cost V 9 bases and J 1 base; bases outside gene matches: 4. There are 14 residues in the CDR3. CDR1 and CDR2 (germline): KGHDR, SFDVKD.